The 32 T cell receptor beta chains given below trace back to one sample, sequenced in a study of beta chain features in type 1 diabetes. Whole-study findings and limits: Type 1 diabetes patients had TCRB CDR3s that were shorter (moderately but significantly so) in all four CD4+ subsets.

The antigens of these receptors remain unknown. The investigators reverse transcribed all of the isolated RNA, so they sequenced expressed TCRB transcripts. Sequenced by immunoSEQ multiplex PCR; TCRdb stores in-frame clones only, minus some. The repertoire has about 180,000 clones, 7% to 9% of them found once; the top ten carry around 0.5%. What was sequenced was central memory CD4+ T cells from blood. The receptor source for this set is a man aged 18 to 29 with type 1 diabetes.

Details on this clone: One end of the junction does not line up with germline, which may come from a read error. The chain couples TRBV5-4 to TRBJ1-3, with unresolved D. Germline values: CDR1 SGHNT, CDR2 YYREEE (reference sequence). This CDR3 has 16 amino acids. CDR3 bases: TGCGCCAGCAGCCACCTCGGACTGACCTCTGGAAACACCATATATTTT. Its translation: CASSHLGLTSGNTIYF.

The rearrangement uses TRBV11-2 and TRBJ2-5; the D is unclear. The CDR3 is 15 residues long. Germline V CDR1 and CDR2: SGHAT, FQNNGV. V was trimmed by 3 bases and J by 2 bases, leaving 13 bases between them. The CDR3 bases are TGTGCCAGCAGCTTGACTCACAACATTCAAGAGACCCAGTACTTC. Translating gives CASSLTHNIQETQYF.

This sequence joins TRBV4-3 and TRBJ2-1; 7 bases align to TRBD2. There are 15 residues in the CDR3. Germline lookup yields CDR1 LGHNA and CDR2 YSLEER. The V gene end was trimmed by 1 base and the J gene end by 5 bases; junction bases not matched to a gene: 5. The CDR3 reads CASSQGGGGNNEQFF. Here the CDR3 DNA reads TGCGCCAGCAGCCAAGGGGGGGGAGGTAACAATGAGCAGTTCTTC.

The table lists this clone with a few counts. This chain joins TRBV5-1 and TRBJ1-2; D is unclear. This CDR3 region has 11 residues. Trimming took 2 bases from V and 7 from J, leaving 6 bases between them. CDR1 is SGHRS, CDR2 YFSETQ, per germline. The CDR3 here is CASSFSGGYTF. The CDR3 DNA follows: TGCGCCAGCAGCTTCAGCGGTGGCTACACCTTC.

This clone occurred a few times. V usage is TRBV6-6 and J usage is TRBJ1-3, with no clear D. This CDR3 has 14 amino acids. CDR1 is MNHNY and CDR2 is SVGAGI in the germline V gene (reference sequence). Deletions cut 2 bases from V and 2 bases from J, with 7 bases between. The CDR3 loop is CASSYGETGNTIYF. As DNA, the CDR3 is TGTGCCAGCAGTTACGGGGAGACTGGAAACACCATATATTTT.

J is TRBJ1-2 and V is TRBV6-1; D gene uncertain. In germline, CDR1 is MNHNS, CDR2 SASEGT. This CDR3 has 13 residues. Trimming took 4 bases from V and 3 from J, leaving 9 bases between them. CDR3 coding DNA: TGTGCCAGCAGTGGCGTCGCCCACTATGGCTACACCTTC. Its protein is CASSGVAHYGYTF.

This clone was detected only a few times. The CDR3 DNA reads as TGTGCCAGTAGTATTAGTATAACAGGATCTGGGGCCAACGTCCTGACTTTC. Encoded protein: CASSISITGSGANVLTF. The genes are TRBV19 and TRBJ2-6; perhaps TRBD1 as D (5 bases). V was trimmed by 3 bases and J by 1 base, leaving 13 bases between them. CDR3 size: 17 residues. Germline CDR1 is LNHDA and CDR2 is SQIVND (reference sequence). Looking up the rest from reference TRBV19 and TRBJ2-6 gives the full variable domain: DGGITQSPKYLFRKEGQNVTLSCEQNLNHDAMYWYRQDPGQGLRLIYYSQIVNDFQKGDIAEGYSVSREKKESFPLTVTSAQKNPTAFYLCASSISITGSGANVLTFGAGSRLTVL.

The chain employs TRBV7-2 and TRBJ1-6; D not certain. This CDR3 is 15 amino acids long. With 1 base removed from V and 10 bases from J, the gap between germline ends came to 14 bases. From germline, CDR1 is SGHTA and CDR2 FQGNSA. CDR3 sequence: CASSLVAGGESPLHF. In DNA, the CDR3 is TGTGCCAGCAGCTTAGTGGCAGGTGGTGAATCACCCCTCCACTTT. The whole variable domain, filled in from reference TRBV7-2 and TRBJ1-6, reads GAGVSQSPSNKVTEKGKDVELRCDPISGHTALYWYRQSLGQGLEFLIYFQGNSAPDKSGLPSDRFSAERTGGSVSTLTIQRTQQEDSAVYLCASSLVAGGESPLHFGNGTRLTVT.

This clone occurred many times. This chain uses TRBV9 with TRBJ1-6, with 12 bases lining up with TRBD1. Trimming cost V 0 bases and J 7 bases; bases outside gene matches: 8. CDR3 length: 18 amino acids. Germline CDR1 reads SGDLS; CDR2 reads YYNGEE. The CDR3 nucleotides read TGTGCCAGCAGCGTAGAGGCGGGACAGGGGGCGAGCAATTCACCCCTCCACTTT. The encoded protein is CASSVEAGQGASNSPLHF.

This clone was seen repeatedly, ten times or more. V and J are TRBV28 and TRBJ1-4, with 7 bases lining up with TRBD1. J lost 11 bases, V lost 4 bases, and 13 bases had no gene match. Germline V CDR1 and CDR2: MDHEN, SYDVKM. The CDR3 runs 15 residues. The CDR3 reads CASSSSQGVSGKLFF. CDR3 coding DNA: TGTGCCAGCAGTTCCTCCCAGGGGGTATCGGGGAAACTGTTTTTT. Variable domain in full (rest from reference TRBV28 and TRBJ1-4): DVKVTQSSRYLVKRTGEKVFLECVQDMDHENMFWYRQDPGLGLRLIYFSYDVKMKEKGDIPEGYSVSREKKERFSLILESASTNQTSMYLCASSSSQGVSGKLFFGSGTQLSVL.

The J gene is TRBJ1-4, the V gene TRBV6-6; D is uncertain. The germline V gene encodes CDR1 MNHNY and CDR2 SVGAGI (reference sequence). The CDR3 is 14 residues long. The V end was cut by 2 bases, the J end by 6 bases, with 10 bases between. DNA for the CDR3: TGTGCCAGCAGTTACGGGCAGGCTGATGAAAAACTGTTTTTT. Its protein is CASSYGQADEKLFF.

The chain carries TRBV9 and TRBJ2-1; TRBD2 matches at 9 bases. CDR1 is SGDLS and CDR2 is YYNGEE in the germline V gene. V shed 4 bases and J 11 bases; nucleotides not matched to a gene: 4. The CDR3 contains 12 residues. The chain's CDR3 is CASSPGLAKQFF. The CDR3 DNA reads as TGTGCCAGCAGCCCGGGACTAGCCAAGCAGTTCTTC.

The sample holds a few counts of this clone. The identical CDR3 is also encoded by other nucleotide sequences in the sample. The chain couples TRBV5-1 to TRBJ2-5; TRBD2 agrees at 12 bases. Germline CDR1 reads SGHRS; CDR2 reads YFSETQ. This CDR3 contains 14 residues. V trimming: 5 bases; J trimming: 5 bases; junction bases outside the gene matches: 4. CDR3 amino acids: CASRGGLAGETQYF. The CDR3 DNA reads as TGCGCCAGCAGGGGCGGACTAGCGGGGGAGACCCAGTACTTC.

The table lists this clone with a few counts. This sequence joins TRBV30 and TRBJ2-7, with a possible D match to TRBD2 (6 bases). Germline loops: CDR1 GTSNPN, CDR2 SVGIG (reference sequence). CDR3 length: 15 amino acids. V was trimmed by 4 bases and J by 3 bases, leaving 19 bases between them. The CDR3 region is CAWMSYSPGVYEQYF. The CDR3 DNA reads TGTGCCTGGATGAGCTACTCGCCGGGAGTCTACGAGCAGTACTTC.

This rearrangement joins TRBV6-5 to TRBJ2-5; no reliable D call. Looked up from germline, CDR1 is MNHEY and CDR2 is SVGAGI. V lost 6 bases, J lost 4 bases, and 9 bases lay in between. The CDR3 runs 12 residues. In DNA, the CDR3 is TGTGCCAGCAGGGAAGAGGCAGAGACCCAGTACTTC. The encoded protein is CASREEAETQYF.

This clone was recorded at least ten times. The rearrangement links TRBV4-3 to TRBJ2-6; tentatively, D is TRBD1 (5 bases). CDR1 LGHNA and CDR2 YSLEER come from the germline V gene. V gave up 2 bases and J gave up 0 bases, with 11 bases separating them. The CDR3 sequence is 17 residues long. The CDR3: CASSQQDTRSGANVLTF. The CDR3 nucleotides are TGCGCCAGCAGCCAACAGGACACGCGCTCTGGGGCCAACGTCCTGACTTTC.

This chain connects TRBV15 to TRBJ1-1; 7 positions agree with TRBD1. J was trimmed by 5 bases and V by 3 bases; bases with no gene match: 6. CDR1 and CDR2 (germline): LNHNV, YYDKDF (reference sequence). This CDR3 has 14 amino acids. The CDR3 sequence is CATSRATGVTEAFF. The CDR3 DNA follows: TGTGCCACCAGCAGGGCCACAGGGGTTACTGAAGCTTTCTTT.

This clone has more than one count but fewer than ten. The chain links TRBV15 to TRBJ1-1; D unclear. This CDR3 is built from 15 residues. CDR1 is LNHNV, CDR2 YYDKDF, per germline (reference sequence). Trimming took off 1 base at V and 4 bases at J, with 13 bases between the two ends. The CDR3 DNA is TGTGCCACCAGCAGAGGAGGCAGACCGGGCACTGAAGCTTTCTTT. It codes for CATSRGGRPGTEAFF.

This clone was picked up a small number of times. V is TRBV2 and J is TRBJ2-7; a possible D gene is TRBD2 (5 bases). The germline V gene has CDR1 SNHLY and CDR2 FYNNEI. This CDR3 is 12 amino acids long. V was cut by 6 bases and J by 4 bases, with 10 bases left in between. CDR3 loop: CASSTEEYEQYF. In DNA, the CDR3 is TGTGCCAGCAGCACGGAGGAATACGAGCAGTACTTC.

This chain uses TRBV7-2 with TRBJ2-7; no definite D call. The CDR3 spans 15 residues. CDR1 SGHTA and CDR2 FQGNSA come from the germline V gene. Trimming took 0 bases from V and 2 from J, leaving 11 bases between them. The CDR3 DNA sequence: TGTGCCAGCAGCTTAGCCACAGCATATACCTACGAGCAGTACTTC. Translation gives CASSLATAYTYEQYF.

The chain joins TRBV11-2 to TRBJ2-5, with D possibly matching TRBD1 (5 bases). CDR1 is SGHAT and CDR2 is FQNNGV in the germline V gene. The CDR3 contains 14 residues. V lost 4 bases to trimming and J lost 1 base, with 10 bases between them. As DNA, the CDR3 is TGTGCCAGCAGCTGGGGCGGTACCCAAGAGACCCAGTACTTC. Encoded protein: CASSWGGTQETQYF.

This clone was counted a few times. J is TRBJ1-1 and V is TRBV19; D perhaps matches TRBD1 (5 bases). Germline CDR1 reads LNHDA; CDR2 reads SQIVND (reference sequence). The germline V and J ends were trimmed by 4 bases and 2 bases, with 11 bases remaining between them. This CDR3 is built from 14 residues. The CDR3 coding sequence is TGTGCCAGTAGTAGGCGACAGTCTAACACTGAAGCTTTCTTT. It yields the protein CASSRRQSNTEAFF.

V gene TRBV28 combines with J gene TRBJ1-1; D is unresolved. The CDR3 is 11 amino acids. Trimming cost V 4 bases and J 3 bases, with 3 bases left between them. From germline, CDR1 is MDHEN and CDR2 SYDVKM. CDR3: CASSSYTEAFF. The CDR3 DNA is TGTGCCAGCAGTTCATACACTGAAGCTTTCTTT.

The chain uses TRBV27 and TRBJ2-5; D remains unclear. Germline loops: CDR1 MNHEY, CDR2 SMNVEV (reference sequence). The CDR3 contains 14 residues. The V end was cut by 5 bases, the J end by 3 bases, with 13 bases between. This chain's CDR3 is CASSPRHDKETQYF. For the CDR3, the DNA is TGTGCCAGCAGTCCGAGACATGACAAAGAGACCCAGTACTTC.

This clone was counted only a few times. The CDR3 nucleotides are TGTGCCACCAGCAGAGATTCTGAGAGACTGTTTTTT. Protein sequence: CATSRDSERLFF. The chain recombines TRBV15 with TRBJ1-4; D remains unclear. Germline assignment: CDR1 LNHNV and CDR2 YYDKDF (reference sequence). V was clipped by 0 bases and J by 13 bases, with 9 bases between them. This CDR3 has 12 residues.

This chain uses TRBV7-9 with TRBJ2-1; D might be TRBD1 (5 bases). The V gene's germline CDR1 is SEHNR and CDR2 FQNEAQ (reference sequence). V was pared by 5 bases and J by 7 bases, with 9 bases between. This CDR3 comprises 12 residues. CDR3 in DNA: TGTGCCAGCAGCCCGACAGAGAATGAGCAGTTCTTC. This sequence encodes CASSPTENEQFF.

This clone was counted between two and nine times. This chain links TRBV11-2 with TRBJ2-5; D may be TRBD1 (6 bases). CDR1 and CDR2 (germline): SGHAT, FQNNGV. V was pared by 3 bases and J by 5 bases, with 16 bases between. The CDR3 loop spans 15 amino acids. For the CDR3, the DNA is TGTGCCAGCAGCTTGGTAGGGGGTCCGGGTGAGACCCAGTACTTC. Amino acid sequence: CASSLVGGPGETQYF.

This clone was seen only a few times. This rearrangement joins TRBV28 to TRBJ2-5, with 9 bases fitting TRBD1. Losses at the gene ends were 6 bases for V and 2 bases for J; bases not matched to a gene: 7. The CDR3 is made up of 15 amino acids. CDR1 and CDR2 from the germline V gene are MDHEN and SYDVKM. For the CDR3, the DNA is TGTGCCAGCAGCCGTGGCGGACAGGGGCAAGAGACCCAGTACTTC. Protein: CASSRGGQGQETQYF.

This clone was picked up a small number of times. The chain employs TRBV19 and TRBJ2-5; possibly TRBD1 or TRBD2 for D (6 bases each). V lost 5 bases and J lost 6, with 19 bases in between. The CDR3 is made up of 15 amino acids. CDR1 and CDR2 (germline): LNHDA, SQIVND (reference sequence). CDR3 residues: CASSLGGQGPQTQYF. CDR3 sequence (DNA): TGTGCCAGTAGTTTAGGGGGGCAGGGGCCCCAGACCCAGTACTTC.

There are a few counts of this clone. V and J are TRBV5-4 and TRBJ2-1; perhaps TRBD1 as D (5 bases). V shed 4 bases and J shed 0 bases, with 14 bases lying between them. Germline V gives CDR1 SGHNT, CDR2 YYREEE (reference sequence). The CDR3 covers 16 residues. CDR3 amino acids: CASSRVTVSSYNEQFF. CDR3 DNA: TGTGCCAGCAGCCGGGTGACAGTAAGCTCCTACAATGAGCAGTTCTTC.

This clone was counted only a few times. The V and J genes are TRBV5-1 and TRBJ2-2; 7 positions match TRBD2. V shed 0 bases, J shed 8 bases, and the junction held 7 bases outside the gene matches. Looked up from germline, CDR1 is SGHRS and CDR2 is YFSETQ. The CDR3 extends over 15 amino acids. CDR3 residues: CASSLETSNTGELFF. CDR3 DNA: TGCGCCAGCAGCTTGGAGACTAGCAATACTGGGGAGCTGTTTTTT.

The chain links TRBV5-1 to TRBJ1-5; TRBD1 might be the D (5 bases). The CDR3 length is 15 residues. V was shortened by 4 bases and J by 0 bases, with 11 bases between the two germline ends. CDR1 and CDR2 from the germline V gene are SGHRS and YFSETQ. The CDR3 sequence is CASSADTNSNQPQHF. The DNA of the CDR3 is TGCGCCAGCAGCGCGGACACAAATAGCAATCAGCCCCAGCATTTT.